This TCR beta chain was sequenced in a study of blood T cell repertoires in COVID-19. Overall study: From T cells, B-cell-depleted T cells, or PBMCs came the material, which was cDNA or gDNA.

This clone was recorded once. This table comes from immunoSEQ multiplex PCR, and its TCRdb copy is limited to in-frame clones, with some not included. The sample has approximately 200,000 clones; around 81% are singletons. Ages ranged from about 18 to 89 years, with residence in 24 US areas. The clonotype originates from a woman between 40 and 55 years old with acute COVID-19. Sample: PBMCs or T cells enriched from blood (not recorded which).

CDR3 sequence: CASFPGRDREQYF. The CDR3 region has the DNA TGTGCCAGCTTCCCTGGCAGGGATAGGGAGCAGTACTTC. The chain uses TRBV28 and TRBJ2-7, with a tentative D call TRBD1 (5 bases). The CDR3 length is 13 residues. V lost 8 bases and J 7 bases, leaving 18 bases between the germline ends. CDR1 is MDHEN and CDR2 is SYDVKM in the germline V gene. The full variable domain, its missing parts supplied by reference TRBV28 and TRBJ2-7, is DVKVTQSSRYLVKRTGEKVFLECVQDMDHENMFWYRQDPGLGLRLIYFSYDVKMKEKGDIPEGYSVSREKKERFSLILESASTNQTSMYLCASFPGRDREQYFGPGTRLTVT.